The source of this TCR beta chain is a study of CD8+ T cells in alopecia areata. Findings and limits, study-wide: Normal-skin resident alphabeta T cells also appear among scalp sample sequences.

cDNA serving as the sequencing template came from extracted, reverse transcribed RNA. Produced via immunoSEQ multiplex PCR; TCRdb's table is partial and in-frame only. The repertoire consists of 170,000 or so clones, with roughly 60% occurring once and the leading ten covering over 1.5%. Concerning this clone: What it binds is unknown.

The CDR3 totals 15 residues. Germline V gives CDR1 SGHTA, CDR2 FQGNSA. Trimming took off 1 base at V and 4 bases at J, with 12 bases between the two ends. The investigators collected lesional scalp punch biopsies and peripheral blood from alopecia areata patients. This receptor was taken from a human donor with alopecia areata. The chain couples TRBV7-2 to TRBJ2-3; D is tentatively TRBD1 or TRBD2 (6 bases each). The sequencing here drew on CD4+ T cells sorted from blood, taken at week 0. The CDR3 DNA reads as TGTGCCAGCAGCTTAGAGAGGGGGGTTTCAGATACGCAGTATTTT. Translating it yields CASSLERGVSDTQYF.